What follows are 14 T cell receptor beta chains derived from one specimen sequenced in a study of blood T cell repertoires in COVID-19. This table comes from immunoSEQ multiplex PCR, and its TCRdb copy is limited to in-frame clones, with some not included. The repertoire holds about 120,000 clones, with about 90% as singletons. The sequenced sample was peripheral blood. The receptors come from a woman aged 55-69 years with COVID-19, enrolled during active disease.

The V gene is TRBV19, the J gene TRBJ2-5; tentative D call: TRBD2 (5 bases). The CDR3 sequence is 14 residues long. The ends were cut back, 5 bases at V and 4 bases at J, with 14 bases in the middle. CDR1 is LNHDA, CDR2 SQIVND, per germline (reference sequence). CDR3 nucleotides: TGTGCCAGTAGTTCCTCGAGCGCGGGAGAGACCCAGTACTTC. It encodes CASSSSSAGETQYF.

The CDR3 reads CASSQGVNQPQHF. The CDR3 DNA follows: TGTGCCAGCAGCCAAGGAGTCAATCAGCCCCAGCATTTT. This chain links TRBV7-8 with TRBJ1-5; D is undetermined. The length of the CDR3 is 13 residues. Trimming cost V 5 bases and J 3 bases, with 8 bases left between them. Germline V gene data show CDR1 as SGHVS and CDR2 as FQNEAQ.

This rearrangement joins TRBV4-3 to TRBJ1-2, with 7 bases aligning to TRBD1. The CDR3 contains 15 residues. Germline assignment: CDR1 LGHNA and CDR2 YSLEER. J was trimmed by 4 bases and V by 3 bases; bases with no gene match: 8. The chain's CDR3 is CASSHPGTATYGYTF. The CDR3 DNA reads TGCGCCAGCAGCCACCCCGGGACAGCGACCTATGGCTACACCTTC.

The chain employs TRBV7-9 and TRBJ1-2; TRBD1 matches 7 bases. Germline lookup yields CDR1 SEHNR and CDR2 FQNEAQ (reference sequence). The CDR3 has 16 amino acids. J was trimmed by 6 bases and V by 6 bases; bases with no gene match: 16. The CDR3 DNA sequence: TGTGCCAGCAGTCCTCCGACAGGGCTCCGGTTGGATGGCTACACCTTC. Its translation is CASSPPTGLRLDGYTF.

CDR3: CATKTRQGDGYTF. The CDR3 DNA reads as TGTGCCACGAAGACTCGACAGGGGGACGGCTACACCTTC. The chain is built from TRBV12-3 or TRBV12-4 and TRBJ1-2; TRBD1 matches 9 bases. Trimming cost V 10 bases and J 8 bases; bases outside gene matches: 11. CDR3 length: 13 amino acids.

This chain uses TRBV7-9 with TRBJ1-1, with TRBD1 matching over 8 bases. V lost 8 bases, J lost 0 bases, and 17 bases stayed unmatched. The germline CDR1 and CDR2 sequences are SEHNR and FQNEAQ (reference sequence). There are 18 residues in the CDR3. In DNA, the CDR3 is TGTGCCAGCGGAACTCAGAACCGGGACAGGATCTTGAACACTGAAGCTTTCTTT. It encodes CASGTQNRDRILNTEAFF.

The rearrangement joins TRBV2 to TRBJ1-3, with no clear D. Looked up from germline, CDR1 is SNHLY and CDR2 is FYNNEI. Trimming cost V 3 bases and J 0 bases, with 15 bases left between them. The CDR3 covers 17 residues. The CDR3, as DNA: TGTGCCAGCAGTGACTTCGGCAGCGGTTACTCTGGAAACACCATATATTTT. This gives the protein CASSDFGSGYSGNTIYF. The entire variable domain, with the rest obtained from reference TRBV2 and TRBJ1-3, is as follows: EPEVTQTPSHQVTQMGQEVILRCVPISNHLYFYWYRQILGQKVEFLVSFYNNEISEKSEIFDDQFSVERPDGSNFTLKIRSTKLEDSAMYFCASSDFGSGYSGNTIYFGEGSWLTVV.

The gene calls are TRBV4-2 and TRBJ2-2; possible D gene TRBD2, 5 bases. The V and J ends lost 1 base and 0 bases respectively, with 9 bases between them. Germline V CDR1 and CDR2: LGHNA, YNFKEQ. This CDR3 comprises 16 residues. CDR3 bases: TGTGCCAGCAGCCAAGGGGGAGACCCGAACACCGGGGAGCTGTTTTTT. It yields the protein CASSQGGDPNTGELFF.

This clone was observed once. This chain joins TRBV7-9 and TRBJ2-7; weak D call: TRBD1 (5 bases). The CDR3 totals 12 residues. CDR1 and CDR2 from the germline V gene are SEHNR and FQNEAQ (reference sequence). V gave up 5 bases and J gave up 7 bases, with 12 bases separating them. CDR3 protein: CASSRQFGEQYF. The CDR3 region has the DNA TGTGCCAGCAGCCGACAGTTTGGAGAGCAGTACTTC.

This clone was counted a few times. DNA of the CDR3: TGTGCCAGTAGGTCGACAGGGGGGAGAACTAATGAAAAACTGTTTTTT. This codes for CASRSTGGRTNEKLFF. This chain connects TRBV19 to TRBJ1-4, with 9 positions matching TRBD1. This CDR3 is built from 16 residues. Per the germline V gene, CDR1 is LNHDA and CDR2 is SQIVND (reference sequence). V lost 6 bases, J lost 1 base, and 6 bases stayed unmatched.

The sample holds one count of this clone. The gene calls are TRBV5-4 and TRBJ2-1; TRBD1 aligns across 7 bases. CDR3 length: 16 amino acids. CDR1 is SGHNT and CDR2 is YYREEE in the germline V gene (reference sequence). V was clipped by 4 bases and J by 5 bases; unmatched bases: 12. The CDR3 DNA sequence: TGTGCCAGCAGCCGCAGGGGTGACAGGGTAAACAATGAGCAGTTCTTC. Encoded protein: CASSRRGDRVNNEQFF.

V and J are TRBV5-1 and TRBJ2-3; 9 bases line up with TRBD2. The CDR3 is 16 amino acids. V lost 4 bases, J lost 4 bases, and 10 bases stayed unmatched. The germline V gene encodes CDR1 SGHRS and CDR2 YFSETQ. The DNA of the CDR3 is TGCGCCAGCAGCGGCGGTGGCGGGGGGGCCGCAGATACGCAGTATTTT. The encoded protein is CASSGGGGGAADTQYF.

The genes are TRBV12-3 or TRBV12-4 and TRBJ1-2, with 7 bases lining up with TRBD1. Trimming removed 6 bases from V and 4 bases from J; junction bases left unmatched: 2. The CDR3 has 12 residues. The CDR3, as DNA: TGTGCCAGCAGCCCAGGGGGCTATGGCTACACCTTC. Translated: CASSPGGYGYTF.

This clone was seen once. J is TRBJ2-7 and V is TRBV27, with D tentatively TRBD2 (6 bases). V lost 8 bases, J lost 1 base, and 18 bases lay in between. Germline loops: CDR1 MNHEY, CDR2 SMNVEV (reference sequence). This CDR3 region has 15 residues. For the CDR3, the DNA is TGTGCCAGCCGGGGGACCGGGGCCCGATCCTACGAGCAGTACTTC. Amino acids: CASRGTGARSYEQYF.